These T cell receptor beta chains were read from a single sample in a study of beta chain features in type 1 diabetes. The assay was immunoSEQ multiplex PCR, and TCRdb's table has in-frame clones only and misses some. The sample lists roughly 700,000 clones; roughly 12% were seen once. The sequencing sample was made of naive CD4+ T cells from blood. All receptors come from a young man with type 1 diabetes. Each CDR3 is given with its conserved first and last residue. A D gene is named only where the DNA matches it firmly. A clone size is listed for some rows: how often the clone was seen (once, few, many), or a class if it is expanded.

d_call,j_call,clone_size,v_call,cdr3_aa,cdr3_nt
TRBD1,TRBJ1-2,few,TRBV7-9,CASSLQGQGNYGYTF,TGTGCCAGCAGCCTACAGGGACAGGGGAACTATGGCTACACCTTC
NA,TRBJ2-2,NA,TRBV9,CASSVGLSANTGELFF,TGTGCCAGCAGCGTCGGACTGTCCGCGAACACCGGGGAGCTGTTTTTT
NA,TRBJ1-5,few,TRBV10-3,CAIRKDSNQPQHF,TGTGCCATCAGGAAGGATAGCAATCAGCCCCAGCATTTT
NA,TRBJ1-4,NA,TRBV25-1,CASAGPRVEKLFF,TGTGCCAGCGCCGGGCCCCGCGTTGAAAAACTGTTTTTT
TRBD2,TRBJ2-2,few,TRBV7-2,CASSLTRLAGAAGELFF,TGTGCCAGCAGCTTAACCCGCCTAGCGGGGGCCGCCGGGGAGCTGTTTTTT
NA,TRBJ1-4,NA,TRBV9,CASSPRGAGAGNEKLFF,TGTGCCAGCAGCCCGAGGGGGGCTGGTGCTGGTAATGAAAAACTGTTTTTT
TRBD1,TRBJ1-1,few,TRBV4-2,CASSQGQGRHTEAFF,TGTGCCAGCAGCCAGGGACAGGGGAGGCACACTGAAGCTTTCTTT
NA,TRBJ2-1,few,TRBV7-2,CASSLITGYNEQFF,TGTGCCAGCAGCTTAATAACGGGCTACAATGAGCAGTTCTTC
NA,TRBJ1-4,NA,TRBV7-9,CASSPHAGGEKLFF,TGTGCCAGCAGCCCGCATGCGGGTGGGGAAAAACTGTTTTTT
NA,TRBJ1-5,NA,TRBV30,CAWSSRGGSNQPQHF,TGTGCCTGGAGTAGCAGGGGAGGGAGCAATCAGCCCCAGCATTTT
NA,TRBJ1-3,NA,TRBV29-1,CSVVTLESSGNTIYF,TGCAGCGTTGTAACCCTAGAAAGCTCTGGAAACACCATATATTTT
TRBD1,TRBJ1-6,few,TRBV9,CASSAPGQGMNSPLHF,TGTGCCAGCAGCGCACCGGGACAGGGGATGAATTCACCCCTCCACTTT
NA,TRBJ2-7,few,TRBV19,CASSTGGQGAYEQYF,TGTGCCAGTAGTACCGGGGGCCAGGGGGCCTACGAGCAGTACTTC
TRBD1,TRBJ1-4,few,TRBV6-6,CASSYSQGGGEKLFF,TGTGCCAGCAGTTACTCCCAGGGGGGCGGAGAAAAACTGTTTTTT
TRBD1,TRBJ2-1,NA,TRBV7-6,CASSTGQGFDEQFF,TGTGCCAGCAGCACGGGACAGGGGTTCGATGAGCAGTTCTTC
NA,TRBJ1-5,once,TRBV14,CASSLTTHQPQHF,TGTGCCAGCAGCTTGACAACTCATCAGCCCCAGCATTTT
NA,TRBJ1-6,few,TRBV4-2,CASSQDKQGMHNSPLHF,TGTGCCAGCAGCCAAGATAAACAGGGAATGCATAATTCACCCCTCCACTTT
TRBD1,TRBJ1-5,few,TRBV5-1,CASSHRDRVSVPQHF,TGCGCCAGCAGCCACCGGGACAGGGTATCAGTTCCCCAGCATTTT
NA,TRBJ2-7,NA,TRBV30,CAWSVGGHEQYF,TGTGCCTGGAGTGTAGGGGGGCACGAGCAGTACTTC
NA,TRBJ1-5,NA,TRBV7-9,CASSLAEYQPQHF,TGTGCCAGCAGCTTAGCAGAATATCAGCCCCAGCATTTT
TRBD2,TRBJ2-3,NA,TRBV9,CASSVTSGNTDTQYF,TGTGCCAGCAGCGTAACGAGCGGGAACACAGATACGCAGTATTTT
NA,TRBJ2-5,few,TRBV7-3,CASSSSRPGPWGDQYF,TGTGCCAGCAGCTCTTCCCGCCCCGGGCCCTGGGGGGACCAGTACTTC
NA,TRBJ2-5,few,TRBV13,CASSLKGMETQYF,TGTGCCAGCAGCTTAAAAGGGATGGAGACCCAGTACTTC
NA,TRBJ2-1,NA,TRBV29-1,CSVELTAPNEQFF,TGCAGCGTTGAGCTTACGGCCCCCAATGAGCAGTTCTTC
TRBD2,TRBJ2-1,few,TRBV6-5,CASSSLAGGGNEQFF,TGTGCCAGCAGCTCACTAGCGGGGGGTGGGAATGAGCAGTTCTTC
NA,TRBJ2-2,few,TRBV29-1,CSVLGGGVTGELFF,TGCAGCGTCCTGGGTGGAGGGGTCACCGGGGAGCTGTTTTTT
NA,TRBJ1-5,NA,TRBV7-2,CASSLVWGNNQPQHF,TGTGCCAGCAGCTTAGTTTGGGGAAACAATCAGCCCCAGCATTTT
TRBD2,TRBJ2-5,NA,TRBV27,CASSRTPTSGGETQYF,TGTGCCAGCAGTCGAACCCCGACTAGCGGGGGGGAGACCCAGTACTTC
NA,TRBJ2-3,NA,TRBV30,CAWSPDRASSTDTQYF,TGTGCCTGGAGTCCAGACAGAGCATCTAGCACAGATACGCAGTATTTT
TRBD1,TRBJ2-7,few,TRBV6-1,CASSANSGQRHSYEQYF,TGTGCCAGCAGTGCGAATTCGGGACAGCGGCACTCCTACGAGCAGTACTTC
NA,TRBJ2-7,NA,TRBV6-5,CASSRSGTIEQYF,TGTGCCAGCAGTCGCAGTGGGACAATCGAGCAGTACTTC
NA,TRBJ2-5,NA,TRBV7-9,CASSLQETQYF,TGTGCCAGCAGCCTGCAAGAGACCCAGTACTTC
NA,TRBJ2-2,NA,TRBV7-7,CASSSPANTGELFF,TGTGCTAGCAGCTCGCCGGCAAACACCGGGGAGCTGTTTTTT
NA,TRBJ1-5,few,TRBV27,CASSSGMGQPQHF,TGTGCCAGCAGTTCTGGGATGGGTCAGCCCCAGCATTTT
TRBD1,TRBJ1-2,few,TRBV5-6,CASSLGPGGARGYTF,TGTGCCAGCAGCTTGGGCCCAGGGGGCGCGAGGGGCTACACCTTC
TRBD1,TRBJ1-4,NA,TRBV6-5,CASGQGGEKLFF,TGTGCCAGCGGACAGGGAGGGGAAAAACTGTTTTTT